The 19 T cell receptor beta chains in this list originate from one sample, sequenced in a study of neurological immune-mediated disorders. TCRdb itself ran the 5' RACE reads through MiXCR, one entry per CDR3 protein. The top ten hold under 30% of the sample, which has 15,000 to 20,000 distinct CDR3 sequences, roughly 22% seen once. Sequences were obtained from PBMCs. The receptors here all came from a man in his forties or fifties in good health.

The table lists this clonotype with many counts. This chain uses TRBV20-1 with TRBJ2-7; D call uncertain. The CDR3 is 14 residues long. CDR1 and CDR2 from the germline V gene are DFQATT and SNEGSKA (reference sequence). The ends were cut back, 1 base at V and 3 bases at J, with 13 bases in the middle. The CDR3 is CSARAPKDYYEQYF. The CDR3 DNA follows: TGCAGTGCTAGAGCTCCGAAAGATTACTACGAGCAGTACTTC.

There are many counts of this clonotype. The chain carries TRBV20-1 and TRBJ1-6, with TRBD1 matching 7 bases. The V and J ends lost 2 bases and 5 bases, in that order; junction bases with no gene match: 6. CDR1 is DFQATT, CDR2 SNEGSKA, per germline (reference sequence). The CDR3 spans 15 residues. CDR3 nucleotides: TGCAGTGCTAGAAAAGTACAGGGGAATAATTCACCCCTCCACTTT. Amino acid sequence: CSARKVQGNNSPLHF.

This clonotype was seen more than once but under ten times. The CDR3 nucleotides read TGTGCCAGCTTCCCGTTTTCGAAGGCCGGGGAGCTGTTTTTT. Protein sequence: CASFPFSKAGELFF. The rearrangement joins TRBV5-5 to TRBJ2-2; D unclear. The V and J ends lost 7 bases and 6 bases respectively, with 16 bases between them. The germline CDR1 and CDR2 sequences are SGHKS and YYEKEE (reference sequence). The CDR3 is 14 amino acids.

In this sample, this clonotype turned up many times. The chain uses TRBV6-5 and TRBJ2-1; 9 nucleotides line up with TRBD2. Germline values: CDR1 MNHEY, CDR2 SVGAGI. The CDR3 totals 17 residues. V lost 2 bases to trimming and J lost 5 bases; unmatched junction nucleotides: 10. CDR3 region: CASSYLIPGLAHNEQFF. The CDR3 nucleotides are TGTGCCAGCAGTTACCTCATCCCGGGACTAGCCCACAATGAGCAGTTCTTC.

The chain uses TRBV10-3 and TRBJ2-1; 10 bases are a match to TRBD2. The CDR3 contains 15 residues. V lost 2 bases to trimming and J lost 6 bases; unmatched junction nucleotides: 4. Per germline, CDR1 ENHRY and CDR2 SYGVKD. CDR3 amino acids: CAISEAGLAANEQFF. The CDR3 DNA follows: TGTGCCATCAGTGAGGCCGGACTAGCGGCCAATGAGCAGTTCTTC.

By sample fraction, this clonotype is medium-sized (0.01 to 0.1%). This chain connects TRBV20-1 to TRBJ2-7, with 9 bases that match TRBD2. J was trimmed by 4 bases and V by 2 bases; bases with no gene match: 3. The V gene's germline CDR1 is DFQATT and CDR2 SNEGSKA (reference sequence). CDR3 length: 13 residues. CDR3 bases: TGCAGTGCTAGAAAGCGGGAGGTGTACGAGCAGTACTTC. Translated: CSARKREVYEQYF.

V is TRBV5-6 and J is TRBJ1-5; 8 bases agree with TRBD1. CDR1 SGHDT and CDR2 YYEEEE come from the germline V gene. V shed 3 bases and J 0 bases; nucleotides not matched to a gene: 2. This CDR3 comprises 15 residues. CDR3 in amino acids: CASSWGQASNQPQHF. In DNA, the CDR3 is TGTGCCAGCAGCTGGGGACAGGCTAGCAATCAGCCCCAGCATTTT.

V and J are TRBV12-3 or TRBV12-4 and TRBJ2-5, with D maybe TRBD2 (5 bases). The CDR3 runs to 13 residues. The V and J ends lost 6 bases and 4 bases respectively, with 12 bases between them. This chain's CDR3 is CASSPGTPETQYF. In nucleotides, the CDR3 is TGTGCCAGCAGCCCGGGAACCCCAGAGACCCAGTACTTC.

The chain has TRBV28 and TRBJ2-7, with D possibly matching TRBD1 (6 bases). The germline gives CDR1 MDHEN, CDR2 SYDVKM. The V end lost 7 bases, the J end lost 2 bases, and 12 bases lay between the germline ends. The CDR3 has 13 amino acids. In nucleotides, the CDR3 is TGTGCCAGCACAGGACAGAGTCCCTACGAGCAGTACTTC. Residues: CASTGQSPYEQYF.

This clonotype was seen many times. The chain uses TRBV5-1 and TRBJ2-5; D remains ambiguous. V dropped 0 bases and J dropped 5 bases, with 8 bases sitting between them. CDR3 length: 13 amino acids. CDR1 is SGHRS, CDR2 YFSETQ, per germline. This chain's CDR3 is CASSLEGAETQYF. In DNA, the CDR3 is TGCGCCAGCAGCTTGGAAGGAGCCGAGACCCAGTACTTC.

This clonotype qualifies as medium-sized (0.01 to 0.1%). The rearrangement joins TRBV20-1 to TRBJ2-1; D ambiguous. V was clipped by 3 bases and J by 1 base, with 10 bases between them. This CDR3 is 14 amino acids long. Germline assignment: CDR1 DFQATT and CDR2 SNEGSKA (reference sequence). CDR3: CSASGPMSYNEQFF. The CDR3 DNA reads TGCAGTGCTAGTGGCCCGATGTCCTACAATGAGCAGTTCTTC.

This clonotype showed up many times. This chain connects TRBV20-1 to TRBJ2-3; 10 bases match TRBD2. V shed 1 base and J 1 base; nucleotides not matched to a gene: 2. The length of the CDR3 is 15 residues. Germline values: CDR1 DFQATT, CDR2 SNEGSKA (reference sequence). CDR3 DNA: TGCAGTGCTAGAGGGGGGACTAGCGGCACAGATACGCAGTATTTT. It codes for CSARGGTSGTDTQYF.

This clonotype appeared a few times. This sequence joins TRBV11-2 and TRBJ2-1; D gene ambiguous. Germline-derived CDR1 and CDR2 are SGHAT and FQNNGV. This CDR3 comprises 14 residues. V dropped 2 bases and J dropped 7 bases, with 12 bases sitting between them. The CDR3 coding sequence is TGTGCCAGCAGCTTAAATAGGATGGTAAATGAGCAGTTCTTC. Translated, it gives CASSLNRMVNEQFF.

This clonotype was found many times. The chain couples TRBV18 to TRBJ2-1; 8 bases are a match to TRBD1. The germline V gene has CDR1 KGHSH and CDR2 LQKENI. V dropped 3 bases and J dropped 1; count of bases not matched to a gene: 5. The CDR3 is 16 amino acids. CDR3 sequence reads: CASSPGQASSYNEQFF. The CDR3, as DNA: TGTGCCAGCTCACCGGGACAGGCGTCGTCCTACAATGAGCAGTTCTTC. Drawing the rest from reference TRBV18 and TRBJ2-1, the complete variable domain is NAGVMQNPRHLVRRRGQEARLRCSPMKGHSHVYWYRQLPEEGLKFMVYLQKENIIDESGMPKERFSAEFPKEGPSILRIQQVVRGDSAAYFCASSPGQASSYNEQFFGPGTRLTVL.

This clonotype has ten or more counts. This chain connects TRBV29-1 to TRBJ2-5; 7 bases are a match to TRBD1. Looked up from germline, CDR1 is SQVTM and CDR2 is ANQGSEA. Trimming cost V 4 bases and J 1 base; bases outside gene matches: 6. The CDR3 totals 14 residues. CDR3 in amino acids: CSVGDRETQETQYF. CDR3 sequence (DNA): TGCAGCGTTGGAGACAGGGAAACCCAAGAGACCCAGTACTTC.

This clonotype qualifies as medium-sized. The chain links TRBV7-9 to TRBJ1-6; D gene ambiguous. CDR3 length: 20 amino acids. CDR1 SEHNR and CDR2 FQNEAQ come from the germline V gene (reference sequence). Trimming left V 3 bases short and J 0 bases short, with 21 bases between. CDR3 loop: CASSFGRPVLPPSYNSPLHF. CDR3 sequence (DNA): TGTGCCAGCAGCTTTGGACGGCCCGTCCTCCCTCCCTCCTATAATTCACCCCTCCACTTT.

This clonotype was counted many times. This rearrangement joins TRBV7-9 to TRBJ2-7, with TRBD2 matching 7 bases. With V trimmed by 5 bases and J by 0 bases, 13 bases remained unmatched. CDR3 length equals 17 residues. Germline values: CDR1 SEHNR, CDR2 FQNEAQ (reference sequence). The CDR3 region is CASSRGVGADLSYEQYF. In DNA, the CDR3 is TGTGCCAGCAGCCGGGGGGTAGGGGCCGACCTCTCCTACGAGCAGTACTTC.

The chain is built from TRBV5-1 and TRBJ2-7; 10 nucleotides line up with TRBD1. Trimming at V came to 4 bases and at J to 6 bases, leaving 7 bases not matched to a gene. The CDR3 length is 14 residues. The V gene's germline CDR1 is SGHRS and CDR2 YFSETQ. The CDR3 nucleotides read TGCGCCAGCAGCCCCGGGACAGGGGTTCTCGAGCAGTACTTC. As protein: CASSPGTGVLEQYF.

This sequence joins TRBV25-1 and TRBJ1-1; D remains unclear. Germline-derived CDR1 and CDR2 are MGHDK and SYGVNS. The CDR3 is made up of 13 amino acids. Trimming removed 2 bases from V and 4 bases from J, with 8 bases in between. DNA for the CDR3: TGTGCCAGCAGTGAAGGCGTAGGCACTGAAGCTTTCTTT. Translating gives CASSEGVGTEAFF. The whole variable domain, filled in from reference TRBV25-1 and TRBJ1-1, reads EADIYQTPRYLVIGTGKKITLECSQTMGHDKMYWYQQDPGMELHLIHYSYGVNSTEKGDLSSESTVSRIRTEHFPLTLESARPSHTSQYLCASSEGVGTEAFFGQGTRLTVV.